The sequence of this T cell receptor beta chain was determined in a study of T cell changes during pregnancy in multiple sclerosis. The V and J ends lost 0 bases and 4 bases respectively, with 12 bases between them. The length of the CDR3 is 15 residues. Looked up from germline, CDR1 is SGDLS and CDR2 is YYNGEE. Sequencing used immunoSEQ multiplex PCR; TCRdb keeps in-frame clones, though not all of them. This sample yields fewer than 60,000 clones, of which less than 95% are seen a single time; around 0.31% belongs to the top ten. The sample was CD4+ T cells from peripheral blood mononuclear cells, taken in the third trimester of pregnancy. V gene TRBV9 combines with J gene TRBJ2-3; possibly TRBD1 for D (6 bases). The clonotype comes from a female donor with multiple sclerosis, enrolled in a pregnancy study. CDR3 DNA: TGTGCCAGCAGCGTAGAACAGGGAACGGCAGATACGCAGTATTTT. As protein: CASSVEQGTADTQYF.